The 3 T cell receptor beta chains below all came from one sample that was sequenced in a study of vaccination effects on CD4 cells after COVID-19. Sequencing in the ViraFEST assay came after antigen-specific CD4+ T cells had been expanded with viral peptide pools, which were used to stimulate PBMC. Cells that had been cultured for 10 days were the source of isolated CD4+ T cells. All participants had two doses of either the BNT162b2 or mRNA-1273 vaccine. These TCRs' antigens remain unknown. Here immunoSEQ multiplex PCR was the method, and the copy in TCRdb shows in-frame clones only, minus some. The data contain about 24,000 clones, roughly 80% of them singletons. Here the sequenced sample was CD4+ T cells from PBMCs cultured with HCoV-NL63 spike peptides, taken after COVID-19 vaccination. These receptors were obtained from a human donor who received a COVID-19 vaccine.

The chain carries TRBV29-1 and TRBJ2-7; no firm D call. The CDR3 totals 11 residues. V was shortened by 7 bases and J by 3 bases, with 10 bases between the two germline ends. The germline V gene has CDR1 SQVTM and CDR2 ANQGSEA. For the CDR3, the DNA is TGCAGCGCGAGAACCCTCTACGAGCAGTACTTC. Its translation: CSARTLYEQYF.

CDR3 loop: CASSQEGSSGGRLGTDTQYF. The CDR3 DNA is TGCGCCAGCAGCCAAGAAGGGTCTAGCGGGGGGCGTTTGGGCACAGATACGCAGTATTTT. This rearrangement joins TRBV4-1 to TRBJ2-3; 11 positions match TRBD2. The germline CDR1 and CDR2 sequences are MGHRA and YSYEKL. CDR3 length equals 20 residues. The J segment lost 1 base and the V segment lost 0 bases, leaving 12 bases of the junction unmatched.

The genes are TRBV7-8 and TRBJ2-7; 7 nucleotides line up with TRBD1. Trimming at V came to 3 bases and at J to 1 base, leaving 6 bases not matched to a gene. The CDR3 extends over 15 amino acids. Germline values: CDR1 SGHVS, CDR2 FQNEAQ. The CDR3 bases are TGTGCCAGCAGCTTGGACCCCAGGGGGTCCTACGAGCAGTACTTC. Translation: CASSLDPRGSYEQYF.